The rows below give T cell receptor beta chains drawn from one sample of a study of blood T cell repertoires in COVID-19. Using immunoSEQ multiplex PCR, the repertoire was profiled, and TCRdb retains in-frame clones only, with some absent. This sample yields fewer than 400,000 clones, of which around nine tenths are seen a single time; roughly 10% belongs to the top ten. What was sequenced was PBMCs or T cells enriched from blood (not recorded which). These receptors were taken from a woman aged 50 to 65 who had recovered from COVID-19. The CDR3 runs from the conserved cysteine through the conserved F or W. A D gene is named only where the DNA matches it firmly. Some rows mark clone size as missing; the rest say once, few, many or name a class of expanded clone.

J	D	V	size	CDR3	DNA
TRBJ1-5	NA	TRBV28	NA	CASSTGTSLSNQPQHF	TGTGCCAGCAGTACCGGGACAAGTCTTAGCAATCAGCCCCAGCATTTT
TRBJ1-1	NA	TRBV6-1	few	CASSEVDRLYTEAFF	TGTGCCAGCAGTGAAGTCGACAGGCTGTACACTGAAGCTTTCTTT
TRBJ1-2	NA	TRBV4-1	NA	CASSQVSSGEDYGYTF	TGCGCCAGCAGCCAAGTCTCCTCCGGGGAGGACTATGGCTACACCTTC
TRBJ2-1	NA	TRBV5-4	NA	CASSLGASEPYNEQFF	TGTGCCAGCAGCTTGGGGGCTAGCGAGCCCTACAATGAGCAGTTCTTC
TRBJ2-2	NA	TRBV7-3	NA	CASSPTGTGELFF	TGTGCCAGCAGTCCAACAGGGACCGGGGAGCTGTTTTTT
TRBJ1-2	NA	TRBV2	NA	CASSVGGGTNYGYTF	TGTGCCAGCAGTGTCGGCGGGGGAACTAACTATGGCTACACCTTC
TRBJ1-2	NA	TRBV19	few	CASSLSVWLYGYTF	TGTGCCAGTAGTCTCTCCGTCTGGCTCTATGGCTACACCTTC
TRBJ1-3	NA	TRBV21-1	NA	CASSKRALYSGNTIYF	TGTGCCAGCAGCAAGCGGGCACTATACTCTGGAAACACCATATATTTT
TRBJ1-1	NA	TRBV3-1/TRBV3-2	NA	CASSQDGLGVNTEAFF	TGTGCCAGCAGCCAGGATGGACTCGGGGTTAACACTGAAGCTTTCTTT
TRBJ1-6	NA	TRBV6-2/TRBV6-3	NA	CASSLPSGGTFLSPLHF	TGTGCCAGCAGTCTACCTTCCGGGGGGACCTTTTTATCACCCCTCCACTTT
TRBJ1-4	NA	TRBV27	NA	CASSLSRGWGGEKLFF	TGTGCCAGCAGTTTATCCAGGGGCTGGGGGGGTGAAAAACTGTTTTTT
TRBJ1-3	NA	TRBV20-1	NA	CSASHSGNTIYF	TGCAGTGCTAGTCACTCTGGAAACACCATATATTTT
TRBJ1-1	NA	TRBV2	NA	CASSEAPLAFF	TGTGCCAGCAGTGAAGCTCCACTAGCTTTCTTT
TRBJ2-3	TRBD1	TRBV9	NA	CASSVVPGQGGDTQYF	TGTGCCAGCAGCGTAGTACCGGGACAGGGCGGAGATACGCAGTATTTT
TRBJ2-7	NA	TRBV2	NA	CASSAGIYEQYF	TGTGCCAGCAGTGCGGGGATCTACGAGCAGTACTTC
TRBJ1-1	NA	TRBV28	few	CASTPRLTSEAFF	TGTGCCAGCACTCCACGACTTACCTCTGAAGCTTTCTTT
TRBJ2-1	TRBD2	TRBV10-3	NA	CATRSGGGLYNEQFF	TGTGCCACACGTTCGGGAGGGGGGCTATACAATGAGCAGTTCTTC
TRBJ1-5	NA	TRBV5-8	NA	CASSLVAVGQPQHF	TGTGCCAGCAGCTTGGTGGCAGTCGGGCAGCCCCAGCATTTT
TRBJ2-3	NA	TRBV20-1	NA	CSAKLADTQYF	TGCAGTGCTAAGTTAGCAGATACGCAGTATTTT
TRBJ1-2	NA	TRBV30	once	CAWRQGLWYGYTF	TGTGCCTGGAGACAGGGTCTCTGGTATGGCTACACCTTC
TRBJ1-1	TRBD1	TRBV29-1	NA	CSVVGVTGVRETEAFF	TGCAGCGTTGTAGGAGTAACAGGGGTCAGAGAGACTGAAGCTTTCTTT
TRBJ1-1	TRBD1	TRBV6-5	NA	CASRIGTGENTEAFF	TGTGCCAGCAGGATAGGGACAGGGGAGAACACTGAAGCTTTCTTT